This T cell receptor beta chain was documented in a study of blood T cells in healthy people across ages. Study at large: Every two T cells gave about one barcoded beta molecule via template switching. Notes on the study in general: Across the age range, TCR beta diversity per million T cells fell in a roughly linear way. PBMCs went unsorted, and a conclusive naive versus antigen-experienced comparison was therefore prevented.

Regarding this clonotype: As yet, its antigen is unknown.

RNA extraction gave at least 6 micrograms of total RNA per sample. Through a sample-barcoded 5' primer and a J-beta primer mix, a second PCR was run for about 6 to 11 cycles. TCRdb recomputed calls from the 5' RACE reads with MiXCR, one row per CDR3 protein. The table includes fewer than 1,000,000 distinct CDR3 sequences, under 55% detected once. CDR3 length equals 13 residues. CDR1 is MNHEY and CDR2 is SMNVEV in the germline V gene (reference sequence). The V call is TRBV27, the J call TRBJ2-4; TRBD2 matches at 7 bases. The end of the DNA fits TRBJ2-7 better, so the J call may be wrong. Sequences were obtained from blood. The origin of this receptor is a man between 60 and 75 years old in good health. The CDR3 sequence is CASSLFGGDEQYF. The CDR3 coding sequence is TGTGCCAGCAGTTTATTTGGGGGGGACGAGCAGTACTTC.